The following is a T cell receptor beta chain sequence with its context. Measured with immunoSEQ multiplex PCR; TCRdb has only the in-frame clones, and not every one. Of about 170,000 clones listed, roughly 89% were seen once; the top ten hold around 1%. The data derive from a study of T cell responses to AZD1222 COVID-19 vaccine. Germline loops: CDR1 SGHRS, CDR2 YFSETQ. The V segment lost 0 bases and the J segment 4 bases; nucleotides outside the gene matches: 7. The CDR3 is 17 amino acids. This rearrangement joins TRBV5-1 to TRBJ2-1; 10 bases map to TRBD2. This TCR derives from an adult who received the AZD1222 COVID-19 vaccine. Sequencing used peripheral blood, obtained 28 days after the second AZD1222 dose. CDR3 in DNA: TGCGCCAGCAGCTTGGATATTAGCGGGGGGATTTACAATGAGCAGTTCTTC. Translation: CASSLDISGGIYNEQFF.